Below are 19 T cell receptor beta chains sequenced from a single sample in a study of control samples from healthy donors and cancer patients. Assay: immunoSEQ multiplex PCR; the TCRdb copy retains only in-frame clones and omits some. The sample consists of around 100,000 clones, roughly 94% of them appearing once. The sequencing sample was made of blood. Receptors originate from a woman aged 18 to 35 in good health.

The chain couples TRBV15 to TRBJ2-1; 7 nucleotides align to TRBD2. This CDR3 is built from 16 residues. CDR1 and CDR2 (germline): LNHNV, YYDKDF (reference sequence). The junction had 7 bases not matched to a gene; V was cut back by 5 bases and J by 0 bases. The CDR3 DNA reads TGTGCCACCAGCCACCAGCGGGGCTTCTCCTACAATGAGCAGTTCTTC. Protein: CATSHQRGFSYNEQFF. Variable domain in full (rest from reference TRBV15 and TRBJ2-1): DAMVIQNPRYQVTQFGKPVTLSCSQTLNHNVMYWYQQKSSQAPKLLFHYYDKDFNNEADTPDNFQSRRPNTSFCFLDIRSPGLGDTAMYLCATSHQRGFSYNEQFFGPGTRLTVL.

This clone was counted a single time. The chain has TRBV3-1 (or the pseudogene TRBV3-2) and TRBJ2-5; TRBD1 matches 12 bases. After removal of 11 bases from V and 4 bases from J, the junction contained 11 bases not matched to a gene. CDR3 length: 15 amino acids. Germline V gene lookup returns CDR1 LGHDT and CDR2 YNNKEL (reference sequence). In DNA, the CDR3 is TGTGCCTCCCGCCGGGACAGGGGGCTTCGAGAGACCCAGTACTTC. Protein sequence: CASRRDRGLRETQYF.

This rearrangement joins TRBV27 to TRBJ1-6, with 7 bases matching TRBD1. This CDR3 has 16 amino acids. CDR1 and CDR2 from the germline V gene are MNHEY and SMNVEV (reference sequence). V was pared by 4 bases and J by 10 bases, with 13 bases of the junction left unmatched. The CDR3 is CASSSHTGTVGSPLHF. The CDR3 DNA reads TGTGCCAGCAGTTCACATACCGGGACAGTAGGCTCACCCCTCCACTTT.

J is TRBJ2-7 and V is TRBV27, with 7 bases matching TRBD1. Germline CDR1 reads MNHEY; CDR2 reads SMNVEV (reference sequence). V shed 5 bases, J shed 3 bases, and the junction held 7 bases outside the gene matches. The CDR3 covers 14 residues. Written as DNA, the CDR3 is TGTGCCAGCAGTCCCAGACAGGGAATCTACGAGCAGTACTTC. This gives the protein CASSPRQGIYEQYF.

This rearrangement joins TRBV10-3 to TRBJ2-1; no definite D call. Germline CDR1 reads ENHRY; CDR2 reads SYGVKD. The V gene lost 7 bases and the J gene lost 0 bases, with 13 bases spanning the gap. This CDR3 has 15 residues. The CDR3 loop reads CAIISFQSSYNEQFF. The CDR3 nucleotides read TGTGCCATCATTAGTTTCCAGAGCTCCTACAATGAGCAGTTCTTC.

The chain couples TRBV27 to TRBJ2-1, with 11 bases that match TRBD2. This CDR3 has 15 residues. Per the germline V gene, CDR1 is MNHEY and CDR2 is SMNVEV (reference sequence). V lost 7 bases to trimming and J lost 8 bases; unmatched junction nucleotides: 10. In nucleotides, the CDR3 is TGTGCCAGCACCCATATAGCGGGGGGGAAGGATGAGCAGTTCTTC. Its translation: CASTHIAGGKDEQFF.

The table lists this clone with a count of one. The genes are TRBV25-1 and TRBJ2-1; 8 nucleotides align to TRBD2. Trimming removed 2 bases from V and 9 bases from J; junction bases left unmatched: 9. The CDR3 length is 15 residues. CDR1 is MGHDK, CDR2 SYGVNS, per germline. CDR3 sequence reads: CASSENSGGPFEQFF. Written as DNA, the CDR3 is TGTGCCAGCAGTGAAAATTCGGGAGGGCCATTTGAGCAGTTCTTC. Full variable domain (missing parts from reference TRBV25-1 and TRBJ2-1): EADIYQTPRYLVIGTGKKITLECSQTMGHDKMYWYQQDPGMELHLIHYSYGVNSTEKGDLSSESTVSRIRTEHFPLTLESARPSHTSQYLCASSENSGGPFEQFFGPGTRLTVL.

This chain joins TRBV11-1 and TRBJ2-4, with a tentative D call TRBD1 (5 bases). This CDR3 has 16 amino acids. V lost 5 bases and J lost 0, with 14 bases in between. CDR1 is SGHAT and CDR2 is FQDESV in the germline V gene (reference sequence). Here the CDR3 DNA reads TGTGCCAGCAGCCCTACGTCAGGGCTAGCCAAAAACATTCAGTACTTC. It yields the protein CASSPTSGLAKNIQYF.

This chain uses TRBV10-3 with TRBJ1-1, with no clear D. Germline V gene lookup returns CDR1 ENHRY and CDR2 SYGVKD. The V end lost 6 bases, the J end lost 11 bases, and 19 bases lay between the germline ends. The CDR3 totals 13 residues. The CDR3 is CAISRRGLTGAFF. The CDR3 nucleotides read TGTGCCATCAGCCGGAGAGGTCTGACTGGGGCTTTCTTT.

The V gene is TRBV5-1, the J gene TRBJ2-7, with D unclear. This CDR3 contains 13 residues. The V gene lost 2 bases and the J gene lost 6 bases, with 12 bases spanning the gap. Germline CDR1 is SGHRS and CDR2 is YFSETQ. CDR3 sequence (DNA): TGCGCCAGCAGCTTTGGATCGACGGTCGAGCAGTACTTC. Translating gives CASSFGSTVEQYF.

V is TRBV10-1 and J is TRBJ2-7, with D perhaps matching TRBD1 or TRBD2 (5 bases each). This CDR3 is built from 15 residues. The V and J ends lost 3 bases and 5 bases respectively, with 17 bases between them. Germline CDR1 and CDR2: WNHNN and SYGVQD (reference sequence). In DNA, the CDR3 is TGCGCCAGCAGTGACGGGGCCTGGGATTACCACGAGCAGTACTTC. Its protein product is CASSDGAWDYHEQYF.

The gene calls are TRBV5-1 and TRBJ1-2; no firm D call. This CDR3 comprises 13 residues. With 0 bases removed from V and 6 bases from J, the gap between germline ends came to 9 bases. Germline V gene data show CDR1 as SGHRS and CDR2 as YFSETQ. CDR3 protein: CASSLGGYDGYTF. CDR3 nucleotide sequence: TGCGCCAGCAGCTTGGGGGGTTATGATGGCTACACCTTC.

The chain links TRBV2 to TRBJ1-5; the D gene is possibly TRBD1 (5 bases). This CDR3 region has 16 residues. The germline CDR1 and CDR2 sequences are SNHLY and FYNNEI. V was trimmed by 6 bases and J by 0 bases, leaving 15 bases between them. DNA of the CDR3: TGTGCCAGCAGGAGCCTAAGGGGCGATAGCAATCAGCCCCAGCATTTT. It codes for CASRSLRGDSNQPQHF.

The rearrangement links TRBV10-3 to TRBJ1-6; no definite D call. The germline CDR1 and CDR2 sequences are ENHRY and SYGVKD. This CDR3 contains 13 residues. V was cut by 4 bases and J by 9 bases, with 10 bases left in between. The CDR3 region has the DNA TGTGCCATCAGTGTTTCAGAGGGTTCACCCCTCCACTTT. Protein sequence: CAISVSEGSPLHF.

The rearrangement uses TRBV29-1 and TRBJ1-4; 10 bases align to TRBD1. Germline V gene data show CDR1 as SQVTM and CDR2 as ANQGSEA. The CDR3 sequence is 16 residues long. The trim removed 5 bases at V and 7 bases at J, leaving 13 bases unmatched. As DNA, the CDR3 is TGCAGCGTTTTCCCAGGACAGGGGGGTATTGGTGAAAAACTGTTTTTT. Protein: CSVFPGQGGIGEKLFF.

The V and J genes are TRBV28 and TRBJ1-1; D ambiguous. V lost 5 bases and J lost 8, with 12 bases in between. Germline V gene data show CDR1 as MDHEN and CDR2 as SYDVKM. This CDR3 spans 12 amino acids. The CDR3 reads CASSLGYNEAFF. In nucleotides, the CDR3 is TGTGCCAGCAGTCTGGGATACAACGAAGCTTTCTTT.

The chain carries TRBV5-6 and TRBJ2-7; 9 positions match TRBD2. The junction had 11 bases not matched to a gene; V was cut back by 2 bases and J by 5 bases. Germline CDR1 is SGHDT and CDR2 is YYEEEE. There are 16 residues in the CDR3. In DNA, the CDR3 is TGTGCCAGCAGCTTAAGTCGGCGGGAGGGCCATGACGAGCAGTACTTC. Its translation is CASSLSRREGHDEQYF.

The gene calls are TRBV5-1 and TRBJ1-5; 7 positions match TRBD1. Trimming cost V 3 bases and J 3 bases; bases outside gene matches: 6. Germline assignment: CDR1 SGHRS and CDR2 YFSETQ. The CDR3 runs to 15 residues. CDR3 amino acids: CASSSGDRDNQPQHF. The DNA of the CDR3 is TGCGCCAGCAGCTCAGGTGACAGGGACAATCAGCCCCAGCATTTT.

The gene calls are TRBV2 and TRBJ1-4, with unresolved D. The CDR3 is 15 amino acids. V was clipped by 0 bases and J by 1 base, with 6 bases between them. Per germline, CDR1 SNHLY and CDR2 FYNNEI. The DNA of the CDR3 is TGTGCCAGCAGTGAAGCGCCAAAAACTAATGAAAAACTGTTTTTT. This codes for CASSEAPKTNEKLFF. Filled out from reference TRBV2 and TRBJ1-4, the complete variable domain reads EPEVTQTPSHQVTQMGQEVILRCVPISNHLYFYWYRQILGQKVEFLVSFYNNEISEKSEIFDDQFSVERPDGSNFTLKIRSTKLEDSAMYFCASSEAPKTNEKLFFGSGTQLSVL.